This paragraph reports one T cell receptor (beta chain). TCRdb re-analysed the RT-PCR reads in MiXCR, keeping a single row per CDR3 protein. The repertoire includes roughly 710,000 distinct CDR3 sequences, 14% of them detected once, and 7.6% sits in the top ten. The data originate from a study of response to subunit inactivated influenza vaccine. This CDR3 has 17 residues. The V segment lost 1 base and the J segment 5 bases; nucleotides outside the gene matches: 8. The source of this sequence is a man in his fifties who received an inactivated influenza vaccine. The rearrangement links TRBV12-3 or TRBV12-4 to TRBJ2-5; the match to TRBD2 covers 12 bases. Sequencing used PBMCs from blood, obtained about 14 days before vaccination. CDR3 coding DNA: TGTGCCAGCAGTTTAGGGTCTAGCGGGGGGGCGTTGGAGACCCAGTACTTC. Its protein product is CASSLGSSGGALETQYF.